This T cell receptor (beta chain) was found in a study of response to subunit inactivated influenza vaccine. Whole-study results and caveats: It was suggested by the authors that few new T cells are recruited by each seasonal influenza vaccination.

TCRdb recomputed calls from the RT-PCR reads with MiXCR, one row per CDR3 protein. Of around 760,000 distinct CDR3 sequences in the sample, approximately 13% were seen once. This clonotype occurred a few times. What it recognizes is unknown. This CDR3 is built from 15 residues. The ends lost 3 bases at V and 5 bases at J; junction bases unmatched: 5. Germline CDR1 DFQATT, CDR2 SNEGSKA (reference sequence). This material consisted of PBMCs from blood, taken around two weeks before vaccination. The TCR originated in a middle-aged man who received an inactivated influenza vaccine. The chain joins TRBV20-1 to TRBJ2-2; 11 positions match TRBD2. CDR3 bases: TGCAGTGCTAGTAGCGGGGGGGCTGAGACCGGGGAGCTGTTTTTT. It yields the protein CSASSGGAETGELFF.